Sequencing of this TCR beta chain was carried out in a study of cytomegalovirus exposure and HLA in healthy donors. Germline V gene data show CDR1 as SGDLS and CDR2 as YYNGEE. The CDR3 totals 14 residues. Unmatched junction bases numbered 3, after V lost 4 bases and J lost 4 bases. The PCR had 60 Vbeta and 13 Jbeta primers. TCRdb's table, derived via immunoSEQ multiplex PCR, lists solely in-frame clones and lacks some. Among tens of thousands of clones listed, 70% to 85% were seen once. In the case of this clone: Its antigen is undetermined.

Regarding the study as a whole: Earlier analysis found most TCR beta V segments productive about 90% or about 30% of the time. In all likelihood, a cluster of highly shared sequence variants was a sequencing artifact. Usually a TCR sequence was rare, but some public TCRs were found in many donors.

Sequenced: PBMCs. The clonotype originates from a man between 70 and 80 years old in good health and CMV-seropositive. The V and J genes are TRBV9 and TRBJ2-5, with 11 bases identical to TRBD2. CDR3 region: CASSLTSGGETQYF. CDR3 coding DNA: TGTGCCAGCAGCCTAACTAGCGGGGGAGAGACCCAGTACTTC.